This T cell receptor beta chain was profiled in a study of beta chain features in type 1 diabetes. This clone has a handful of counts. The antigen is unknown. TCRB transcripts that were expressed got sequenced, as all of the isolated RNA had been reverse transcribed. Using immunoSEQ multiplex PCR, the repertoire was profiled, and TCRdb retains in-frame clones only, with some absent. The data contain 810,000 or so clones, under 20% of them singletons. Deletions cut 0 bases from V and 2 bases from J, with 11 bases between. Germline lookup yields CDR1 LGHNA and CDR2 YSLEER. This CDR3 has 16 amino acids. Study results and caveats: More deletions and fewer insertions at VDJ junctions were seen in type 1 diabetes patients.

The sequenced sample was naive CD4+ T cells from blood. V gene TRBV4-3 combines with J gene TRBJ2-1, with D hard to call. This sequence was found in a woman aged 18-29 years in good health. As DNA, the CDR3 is TGCGCCAGCAGCCAAGAAATCGACACACCCTACAATGAGCAGTTCTTC. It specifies CASSQEIDTPYNEQFF.